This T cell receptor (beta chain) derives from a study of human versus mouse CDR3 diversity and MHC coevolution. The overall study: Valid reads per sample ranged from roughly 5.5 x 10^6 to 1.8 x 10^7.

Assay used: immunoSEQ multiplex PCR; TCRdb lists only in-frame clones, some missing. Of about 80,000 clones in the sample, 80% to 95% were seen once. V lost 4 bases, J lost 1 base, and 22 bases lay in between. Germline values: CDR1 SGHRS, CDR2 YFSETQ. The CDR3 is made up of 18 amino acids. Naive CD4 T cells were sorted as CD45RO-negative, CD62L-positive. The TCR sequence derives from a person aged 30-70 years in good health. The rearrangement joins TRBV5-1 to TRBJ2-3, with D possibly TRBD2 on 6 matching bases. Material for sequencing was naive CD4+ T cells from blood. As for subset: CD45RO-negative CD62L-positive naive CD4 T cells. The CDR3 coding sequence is TGCGCCAGCAGCCCTCCTACGGGAGTGCCCTCCGGCACAGATACGCAGTATTTT. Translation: CASSPPTGVPSGTDTQYF.